This passage covers 19 T cell receptor beta chains from one sample sequenced in a study of T-cell reconstitution after alpha-beta-depleted transplantation in children. Preparation of the TCRbeta library used unique molecular identifiers. TCRdb used MiXCR to reprocess the PCR reads, holding one entry per CDR3 protein. The sample comprises about 90,000 distinct CDR3 sequences, approximately 8.4% of which are singletons, and just under 7% rests with the top ten. Sequences were derived from PBMCs from the stem cell graft donor, sampled from the stem cell graft. The receptors were gathered from a human donor who donated a stem cell graft to a child with congenital amegakaryocytic thrombocytopenia.

The rearrangement joins TRBV28 to TRBJ2-3; 7 nucleotides line up with TRBD2. This CDR3 spans 14 amino acids. The germline V gene encodes CDR1 MDHEN and CDR2 SYDVKM. Trimming took 8 bases from V and 6 from J; bases not matched to a gene: 11. The CDR3 loop reads CASGGGRRHDTQYF. The DNA of the CDR3 is TGTGCCAGCGGGGGGGGACGGCGTCATGATACGCAGTATTTT.

The rearrangement joins TRBV5-4 to TRBJ1-2; 10 nucleotides agree with TRBD1. There are 14 residues in the CDR3. CDR1 and CDR2 (germline): SGHNT, YYREEE (reference sequence). Trimming at V came to 3 bases and at J to 8 bases, leaving 7 bases not matched to a gene. The CDR3 sequence: CASSSDRGQGGYTF. Written as DNA, the CDR3 is TGTGCCAGCAGCTCCGACAGGGGGCAGGGGGGCTACACCTTC.

This clonotype has a count of ten or more. The V and J genes are TRBV29-1 and TRBJ2-3; D is unclear. Germline V gene sequence: CDR1 SQVTM, CDR2 ANQGSEA. This CDR3 has 13 residues. V was cut by 2 bases and J by 4 bases, with 10 bases left in between. The CDR3 spells CSVELVVPDTQYF. CDR3 sequence (DNA): TGCAGCGTTGAACTTGTAGTGCCAGATACGCAGTATTTT.

The CDR3 region has the DNA TGTGCCAGCAAGGGAACAGGGGGTAGCAATCAGCCCCAGCATTTT. This sequence encodes CASKGTGGSNQPQHF. The V gene is TRBV28, the J gene TRBJ1-5; the match to TRBD1 covers 8 bases. The V and J ends lost 7 bases and 0 bases, in that order; junction bases with no gene match: 5. From germline, CDR1 is MDHEN and CDR2 SYDVKM. The CDR3 covers 15 residues.

The rearrangement links TRBV5-1 to TRBJ2-5; 11 positions match TRBD1. In germline, CDR1 is SGHRS, CDR2 YFSETQ. This CDR3 contains 15 residues. Trimming removed 1 base from V and 5 bases from J; junction bases left unmatched: 4. CDR3 in amino acids: CASSLRTGGRETQYF. For the CDR3, the DNA is TGCGCCAGCAGCTTGAGGACAGGGGGCCGCGAGACCCAGTACTTC.

This clonotype was recorded many times. The J gene is TRBJ2-5, the V gene TRBV5-1; possibly TRBD1 or TRBD2 for D (5 bases each). V was clipped by 4 bases and J by 2 bases, with 18 bases between them. CDR1 is SGHRS, CDR2 YFSETQ, per germline. The CDR3 consists of 16 residues. CDR3 sequence reads: CASSKGTALGQETQYF. The CDR3 DNA reads as TGCGCCAGCAGCAAGGGGACCGCGCTTGGACAAGAGACCCAGTACTTC.

In this sample, this clonotype turned up many times. The rearrangement joins TRBV20-1 to TRBJ2-3; D perhaps matches TRBD2 (6 bases). The CDR3 is made up of 11 amino acids. Trimming stripped 7 bases from V and 3 bases from J, with 8 bases between. CDR1 DFQATT and CDR2 SNEGSKA come from the germline V gene (reference sequence). CDR3 DNA: TGCAGTGGCCGGGGGACAGATACGCAGTATTTT. Translated: CSGRGTDTQYF.

This chain uses TRBV7-2 with TRBJ1-2; perhaps TRBD1 as D (5 bases). The CDR3 length is 14 residues. Germline V lookup: CDR1 SGHTA, CDR2 FQGNSA. V gave up 1 base and J gave up 3 bases, with 9 bases separating them. This chain's CDR3 is CASSLDVGDYGYTF. As DNA, the CDR3 is TGTGCCAGCAGCTTAGACGTGGGGGACTATGGCTACACCTTC.

This clonotype occurred many times. The CDR3 region has the DNA TGCAGCGTTGAAGATCCCGAAAGGGAGACCCAGTACTTC. This sequence encodes CSVEDPERETQYF. The chain carries TRBV29-1 and TRBJ2-5; unclear D gene. The germline V gene has CDR1 SQVTM and CDR2 ANQGSEA. The CDR3 contains 13 residues. With 0 bases removed from V and 5 bases from J, the gap between germline ends came to 10 bases.

As to this clonotype: Possible read error: a much larger clone is one base away. V usage is TRBV12-3 or TRBV12-4 and J usage is TRBJ2-7, with D possibly being TRBD1 (6 bases). The CDR3 has 14 residues. The V end lost 5 bases, the J end lost 0 bases, and 11 bases lay between the germline ends. CDR3 DNA: TGTGCCAGCAGTGGGACGGACAGCTCCTACGAGCAGTACTTC. Translation gives CASSGTDSSYEQYF.

The chain carries TRBV10-3 and TRBJ1-2, with TRBD1 as a possible D gene (5 bases). The V and J ends lost 2 bases and 6 bases respectively, with 16 bases between them. CDR1 and CDR2 (germline): ENHRY, SYGVKD. This CDR3 region has 15 residues. CDR3 protein: CAISEPAGTANGYTF. The CDR3 DNA sequence: TGTGCCATCAGTGAGCCAGCCGGGACTGCGAATGGCTACACCTTC.

This clonotype was picked up many times. The chain employs TRBV4-1 and TRBJ1-4; D remains ambiguous. CDR3 length equals 15 residues. From germline, CDR1 is MGHRA and CDR2 YSYEKL. V was trimmed by 0 bases and J by 7 bases, leaving 12 bases between them. The CDR3 region is CASSQERAKGEKLFF. The CDR3 region has the DNA TGCGCCAGCAGCCAAGAGAGGGCCAAGGGTGAAAAACTGTTTTTT.

CDR3 in DNA: TGTGCCAGCAGCTTGGGAGGGGCTGGGGATACGCAGTATTTT. Residues: CASSLGGAGDTQYF. This rearrangement joins TRBV5-6 to TRBJ2-3, with D tentatively TRBD1 or TRBD2 (5 bases each). The CDR3 length is 14 residues. Germline-derived CDR1 and CDR2 are SGHDT and YYEEEE. Trimming took 0 bases from V and 6 from J, leaving 11 bases between them.

This clonotype was found many times. The rearrangement links TRBV5-1 to TRBJ2-7, with a tentative D call TRBD2 (5 bases). The CDR3 has 14 amino acids. The germline CDR1 and CDR2 sequences are SGHRS and YFSETQ. V lost 0 bases and J 2 bases, leaving 9 bases between the germline ends. The CDR3 is CASSLERLAYEQYF. For the CDR3, the DNA is TGCGCCAGCAGCTTGGAGCGGCTAGCCTACGAGCAGTACTTC.

This clonotype was counted only a few times. The chain uses TRBV3-1 and TRBJ2-2; D remains ambiguous. Germline CDR1 and CDR2: LGHDT and YNNKEL (reference sequence). V shed 1 base and J shed 6 bases, with 12 bases lying between them. The CDR3 length is 15 residues. CDR3 nucleotides: TGTGCCAGCAGCCAAGCCCCGAACCGTCCCGGGGAGCTGTTTTTT. Translated, it gives CASSQAPNRPGELFF.

Ten or more counts support this clonotype. This chain connects TRBV12-3 or TRBV12-4 to TRBJ1-4, with D perhaps matching TRBD1 (5 bases). This CDR3 is built from 15 residues. The V gene lost 9 bases and the J gene lost 5 bases, with 19 bases spanning the gap. This chain's CDR3 is CASTQTGAGNEKLFF. In DNA form, the CDR3 reads TGTGCCAGTACCCAGACCGGGGCAGGCAATGAAAAACTGTTTTTT.

This clonotype has ten or more counts. The rearrangement joins TRBV4-1 to TRBJ1-4; a possible D gene is TRBD1 (5 bases). Germline V CDR1 and CDR2: MGHRA, YSYEKL. V was trimmed by 4 bases and J by 8 bases, leaving 20 bases between them. The length of the CDR3 is 16 residues. DNA for the CDR3: TGCGCCAGCAGCCGGCCTCCAGGGAACCCTGAAGAAAAACTGTTTTTT. Amino acid sequence: CASSRPPGNPEEKLFF.

In this sample, this clonotype turned up many times. This chain connects TRBV5-1 to TRBJ1-1; D not certain. Germline CDR1 SGHRS, CDR2 YFSETQ. This CDR3 contains 13 residues. The V and J ends lost 6 bases and 1 base respectively, with 10 bases between them. CDR3 nucleotides: TGCGCCAGCAAGGAGGATTGGAACACTGAAGCTTTCTTT. It encodes CASKEDWNTEAFF.

This clonotype was detected many times. The gene calls are TRBV7-2 and TRBJ2-5; TRBD2 aligns across 8 bases. Germline loops: CDR1 SGHTA, CDR2 FQGNSA. The CDR3 loop spans 14 amino acids. The ends lost 4 bases at V and 5 bases at J; junction bases unmatched: 6. CDR3 DNA sequence: TGTGCCAGCAGCTACGGGGGGGCCAGGGAGACCCAGTACTTC. Protein: CASSYGGARETQYF. The complete variable domain, with remaining parts taken from reference TRBV7-2 and TRBJ2-5, reads GAGVSQSPSNKVTEKGKDVELRCDPISGHTALYWYRQSLGQGLEFLIYFQGNSAPDKSGLPSDRFSAERTGGSVSTLTIQRTQQEDSAVYLCASSYGGARETQYFGPGTRLLVL.